Listed below are T cell receptor beta chains from one sample, sequenced in a study of shared clonotypes between healthy human individuals. The method was immunoSEQ multiplex PCR; TCRdb's version includes in-frame clones alone and lacks a portion of them. The sample contains roughly 500,000 clones, approximately 95% of which appear only once. Sequencing was done on a sample of naive CD4+ T cells sorted from blood. These receptors were obtained from a woman in her twenties or thirties in good health. Both conserved end residues are part of each CDR3. D genes are given only for firm matches. Where a row states a size, it is once, few, many or the class of an expanded clone; other rows omit it.

D	V	J	size	DNA	CDR3
TRBD2	TRBV2	TRBJ2-2	once	TGTGCCAGCAGCCAGACTAGCAGGACCGGGGAGCTGTTTTTT	CASSQTSRTGELFF
-	TRBV7-4	TRBJ2-3	-	TGTGCCAGCAGACTCACAGGACTCACAGATACGCAGTATTTT	CASRLTGLTDTQYF
-	TRBV21-1	TRBJ1-5	-	TGTGCCAGCAGCAAACACCGGGATCCCCGAAGCCTTCGGCCCCAGCATTTT	CASSKHRDPRSLRPQHF
-	TRBV11-2	TRBJ1-6	-	TGTGCCAGCAGCTTATCTTATTCACCCCTCCACTTT	CASSLSYSPLHF
TRBD2	TRBV18	TRBJ2-3	-	TGTGCCAGCTCCCCGGGACTAGCGATAACAGATACGCAGTATTTT	CASSPGLAITDTQYF
-	TRBV10-1	TRBJ1-1	-	TGCGCCAGCAGCAGTGGGGCGAACACTGAAGCTTTCTTT	CASSSGANTEAFF
TRBD1	TRBV6-5	TRBJ1-4	-	TGTGCCAGCAGCACACAGGGGGGTCAGGAAAAACTGTTTTTT	CASSTQGGQEKLFF
-	TRBV5-1	TRBJ1-1	-	TGCGCCAGCAGCTTAGGGGGGCAAATCGCTGAAGCTTTCTTT	CASSLGGQIAEAFF
-	TRBV7-7	TRBJ2-7	-	TGTGCCAGCAGCCCCAGAGGGGCCAGCGACGAGCAGTACTTC	CASSPRGASDEQYF
TRBD1	TRBV7-8	TRBJ1-1	-	TGTGCCAGCAGCTTAAGCGGACAGGGGGCTATGAACACTGAAGCTTTCTTT	CASSLSGQGAMNTEAFF
-	TRBV7-2	TRBJ2-3	-	TGTGCCAGCAGCTTAAGACGGTTGAGCTCCACAGATACGCAGTATTTT	CASSLRRLSSTDTQYF
TRBD1	TRBV5-1	TRBJ2-7	-	TGCGCCAGCAGCTTGGTCACAGGGGGCGACGAGCAGTACTTC	CASSLVTGGDEQYF
TRBD1	TRBV4-2	TRBJ1-6	once	TGTGCCAGCAGCCAAGAAGCCGGGACAGGGGATTCACCCCTCCACTTT	CASSQEAGTGDSPLHF
TRBD2	TRBV27	TRBJ2-1	-	TGTGCCAGCAGTTTCTTCCCCCCGGGACTAGCGGGAGCTTTAGATGAGCAGTTCTTC	CASSFFPPGLAGALDEQFF
TRBD2	TRBV2	TRBJ2-7	-	TGTGCCAGCAGCGCGACTAGCGGTAGCTCCTACGAGCAGTACTTC	CASSATSGSSYEQYF
-	TRBV9	TRBJ1-1	-	TGTGCCAGCAGCGTAGTTCTCAGGGTGGGGGCAGGGAACACTGAAGCTTTCTTT	CASSVVLRVGAGNTEAFF
-	TRBV5-1	TRBJ1-5	-	TGCGCCAGCAGCTACTCAGGGGACCAGCCCCAGCATTTT	CASSYSGDQPQHF
-	TRBV6-6	TRBJ1-1	-	TGTGCCAGCAGCCTACTCGGGGAGCTTGAAGCTTTCTTT	CASSLLGELEAFF
-	TRBV18	TRBJ1-1	once	TGTGCCAGCTCACCCGGCCGGAACGCTGAAGCTTTCTTT	CASSPGRNAEAFF
-	TRBV6-1	TRBJ1-4	-	TGTGCCAGCAGTCTGGGGATTAATGAAAAACTGTTTTTT	CASSLGINEKLFF
-	TRBV6-6	TRBJ1-3	-	TGTGCCAGCAGCCGAGGGGACACCTCTGGAAACACCATATATTTT	CASSRGDTSGNTIYF
TRBD1	TRBV5-6	TRBJ1-3	-	TGTGCCAGCAGCAGGGGACAGGGGGAAATAACTGGAAACACCATATATTTT	CASSRGQGEITGNTIYF
TRBD2	TRBV6-6	TRBJ2-7	-	TGTGCCATCAGTGGGCTAGCGGAGACTACCTACGAGCAGTACTTC	CAISGLAETTYEQYF
TRBD1	TRBV5-8	TRBJ1-1	-	TGTGCCAGCAGTTCTAACAGGGGCACTGAAGCTTTCTTT	CASSSNRGTEAFF